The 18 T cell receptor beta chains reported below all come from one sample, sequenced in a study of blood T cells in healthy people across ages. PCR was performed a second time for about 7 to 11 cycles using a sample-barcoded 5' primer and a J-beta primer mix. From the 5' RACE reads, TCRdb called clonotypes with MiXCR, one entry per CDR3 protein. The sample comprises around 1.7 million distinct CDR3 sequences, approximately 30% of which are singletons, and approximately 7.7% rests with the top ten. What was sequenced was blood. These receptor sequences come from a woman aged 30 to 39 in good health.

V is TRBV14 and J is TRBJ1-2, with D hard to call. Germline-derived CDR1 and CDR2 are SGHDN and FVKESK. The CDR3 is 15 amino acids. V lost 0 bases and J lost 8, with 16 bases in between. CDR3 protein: CASSQDLRHKEGYTF. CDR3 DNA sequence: TGTGCCAGCAGCCAAGATCTTAGGCACAAGGAGGGCTACACCTTC.

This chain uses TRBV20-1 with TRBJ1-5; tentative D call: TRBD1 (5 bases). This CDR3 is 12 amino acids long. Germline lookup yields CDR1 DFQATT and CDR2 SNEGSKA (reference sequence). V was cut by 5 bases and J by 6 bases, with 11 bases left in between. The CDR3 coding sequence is TGCAGTGCTGAGGGTGGGGGTCAGCCCCAGCATTTT. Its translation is CSAEGGGQPQHF.

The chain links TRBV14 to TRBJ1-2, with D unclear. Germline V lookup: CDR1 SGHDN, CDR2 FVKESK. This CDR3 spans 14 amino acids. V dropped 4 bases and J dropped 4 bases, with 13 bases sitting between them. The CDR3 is CASSPREVGYGYTF. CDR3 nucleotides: TGTGCCAGCAGCCCCCGTGAGGTCGGCTATGGCTACACCTTC.

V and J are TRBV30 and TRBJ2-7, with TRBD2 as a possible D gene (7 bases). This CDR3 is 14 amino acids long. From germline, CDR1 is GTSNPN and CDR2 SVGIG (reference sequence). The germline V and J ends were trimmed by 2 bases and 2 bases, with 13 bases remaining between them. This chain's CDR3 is CAWSRRGGTYEQYF. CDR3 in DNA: TGTGCCTGGAGTCGAAGGGGGGGGACCTACGAGCAGTACTTC.

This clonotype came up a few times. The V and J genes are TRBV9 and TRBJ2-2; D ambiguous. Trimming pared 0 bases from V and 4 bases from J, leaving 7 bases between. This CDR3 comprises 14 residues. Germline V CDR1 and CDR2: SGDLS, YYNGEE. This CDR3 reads CASSVVVATGELFF. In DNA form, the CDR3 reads TGTGCCAGCAGCGTAGTAGTAGCCACCGGGGAGCTGTTTTTT.

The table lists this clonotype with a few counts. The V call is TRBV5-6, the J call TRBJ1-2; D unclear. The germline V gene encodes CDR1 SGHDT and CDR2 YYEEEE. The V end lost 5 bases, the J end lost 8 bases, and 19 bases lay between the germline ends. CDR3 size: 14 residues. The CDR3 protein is CASSHTRRAPGYTF. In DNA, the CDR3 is TGTGCCAGCAGTCATACCCGGCGGGCGCCCGGCTACACCTTC.

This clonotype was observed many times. CDR3 region: CAISENAARNEQFF. DNA for the CDR3: TGTGCCATCAGTGAGAACGCGGCTAGAAATGAGCAGTTCTTC. The chain uses TRBV10-3 and TRBJ2-1, with D uncertain. Per germline, CDR1 ENHRY and CDR2 SYGVKD. The CDR3 is 14 amino acids. The V and J ends lost 2 bases and 7 bases respectively, with 12 bases between them.

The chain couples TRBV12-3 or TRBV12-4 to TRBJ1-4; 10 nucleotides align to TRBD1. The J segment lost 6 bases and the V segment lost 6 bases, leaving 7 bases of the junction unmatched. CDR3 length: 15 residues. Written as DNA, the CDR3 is TGTGCCAGCAGCCCGACAGGGGGCTGGGATGAAAAACTGTTTTTT. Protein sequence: CASSPTGGWDEKLFF.

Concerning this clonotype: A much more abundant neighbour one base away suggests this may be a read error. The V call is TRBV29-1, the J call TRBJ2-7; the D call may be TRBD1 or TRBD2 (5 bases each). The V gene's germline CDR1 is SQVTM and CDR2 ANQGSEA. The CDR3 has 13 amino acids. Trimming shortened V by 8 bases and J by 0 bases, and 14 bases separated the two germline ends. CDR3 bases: TGCAGCATTGTCCAGGGACCCTCCTACGAGCAGTACTTC. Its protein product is CSIVQGPSYEQYF.

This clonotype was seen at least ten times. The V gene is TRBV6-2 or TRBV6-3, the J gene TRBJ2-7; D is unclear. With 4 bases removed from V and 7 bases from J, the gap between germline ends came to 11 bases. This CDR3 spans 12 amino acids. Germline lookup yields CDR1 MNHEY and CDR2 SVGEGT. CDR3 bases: TGTGCCAGCAGTTCGGGCCGCTTGGAGCAGTACTTC. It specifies CASSSGRLEQYF.

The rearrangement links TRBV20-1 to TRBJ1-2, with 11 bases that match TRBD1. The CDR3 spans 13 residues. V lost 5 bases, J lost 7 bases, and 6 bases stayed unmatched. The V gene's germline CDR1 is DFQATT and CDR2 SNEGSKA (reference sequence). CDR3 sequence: CSAWTGGSLGYTF. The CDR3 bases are TGCAGTGCTTGGACAGGGGGCTCGCTTGGCTACACCTTC.

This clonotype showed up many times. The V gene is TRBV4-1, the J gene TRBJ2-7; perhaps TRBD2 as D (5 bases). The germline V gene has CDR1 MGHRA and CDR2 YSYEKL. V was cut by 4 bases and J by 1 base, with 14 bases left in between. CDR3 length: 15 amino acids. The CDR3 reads CASSLTSGHSYEQYF. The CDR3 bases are TGCGCCAGCAGCCTAACCAGCGGTCATTCCTACGAGCAGTACTTC.

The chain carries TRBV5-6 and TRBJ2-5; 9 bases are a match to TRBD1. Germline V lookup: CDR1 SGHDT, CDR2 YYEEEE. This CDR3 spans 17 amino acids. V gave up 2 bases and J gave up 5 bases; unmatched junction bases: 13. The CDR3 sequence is CASSFHRGRIVMETQYF. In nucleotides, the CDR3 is TGTGCCAGCAGCTTTCACAGGGGGCGCATCGTTATGGAGACCCAGTACTTC.

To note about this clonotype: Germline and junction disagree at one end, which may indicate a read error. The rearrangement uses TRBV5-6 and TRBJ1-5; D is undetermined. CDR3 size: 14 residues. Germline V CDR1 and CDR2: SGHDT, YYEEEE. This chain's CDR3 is CASSLEAGNRPQHF. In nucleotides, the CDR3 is TGTGCCAGCAGCTTGGAGGCGGGGAATCGGCCCCAGCATTTT. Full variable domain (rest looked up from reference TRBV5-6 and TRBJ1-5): DAGVTQSPTHLIKTRGQQVTLRCSPKSGHDTVSWYQQALGQGPQFIFQYYEEEERQRGNFPDRFSGHQFPNYSSELNVNALLLGDSALYLCASSLEAGNRPQHFGDGTRLSIL.

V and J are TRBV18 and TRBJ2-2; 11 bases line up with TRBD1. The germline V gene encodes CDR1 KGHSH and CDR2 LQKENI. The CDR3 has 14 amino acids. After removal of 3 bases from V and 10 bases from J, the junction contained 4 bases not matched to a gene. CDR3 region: CASSPGTGGTELFF. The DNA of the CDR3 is TGTGCCAGCTCACCCGGGACAGGGGGTACGGAGCTGTTTTTT.

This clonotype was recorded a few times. CDR3 sequence (DNA): TGTGCCTGGTCCCCATTCAATGAGCAGTTCTTC. Translation gives CAWSPFNEQFF. The chain uses TRBV30 and TRBJ2-1; D remains unclear. CDR1 GTSNPN and CDR2 SVGIG come from the germline V gene (reference sequence). This CDR3 has 11 amino acids. The germline V and J ends were trimmed by 5 bases and 6 bases, with 8 bases remaining between them.

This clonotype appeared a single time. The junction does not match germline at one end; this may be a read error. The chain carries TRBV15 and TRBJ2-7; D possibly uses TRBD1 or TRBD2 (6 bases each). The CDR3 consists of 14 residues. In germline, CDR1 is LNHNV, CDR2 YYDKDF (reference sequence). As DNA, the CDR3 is TGTGTCACCAGCAAGGGCAGGGGAGGTTACGAGCAGTACTTC. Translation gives CVTSKGRGGYEQYF.

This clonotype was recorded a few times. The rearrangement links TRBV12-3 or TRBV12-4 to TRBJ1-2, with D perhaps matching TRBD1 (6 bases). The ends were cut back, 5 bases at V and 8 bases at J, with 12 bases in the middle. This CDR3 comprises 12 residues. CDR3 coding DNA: TGTGCCAGCAGTCGCAGGGGAACGGGCTACACCTTC. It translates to CASSRRGTGYTF.